The entry that follows covers one T cell receptor beta chain sequence. Antigen unknown. The data were obtained in a study of cytomegalovirus exposure and HLA in healthy donors. Study context: Sequencing of about 179 million T cells in an earlier analysis found 90 million to 120 million unique TCR beta sequences. Notes on the study in general: Accurate predictions that matched the HLA-A and HLA-B alleles of most subjects were reportedly made from TCR beta sequences. Previous analysis showed most TCR beta V segments were productive about 87% or about 30% of the time.

The PCR had 60 Vbeta and 13 Jbeta primers. Profiled with immunoSEQ multiplex PCR; TCRdb holds only in-frame clones, not every one. Found here are under 200,000 clones, 65% to 85% of them singletons; the top ten hold approximately 1.4%. V lost 6 bases to trimming and J lost 0 bases; unmatched junction nucleotides: 19. This CDR3 region has 20 residues. The germline V gene has CDR1 MNHEY and CDR2 SMNVEV (reference sequence). The sample consisted of PBMCs. The chain carries TRBV27 and TRBJ2-5; TRBD1 matches 10 bases. The source is a man between 60 and 75 years old in good health and CMV-seronegative. The chain's CDR3 is CASSPFVGTGDKSYQETQYF. The DNA for the CDR3 is TGTGCCAGCAGCCCCTTCGTCGGGACAGGGGACAAGTCGTACCAAGAGACCCAGTACTTC.